The rows below give T cell receptor beta chains drawn from one sample of a study of blood T cell repertoires in COVID-19. The assay was immunoSEQ multiplex PCR, and TCRdb's table has in-frame clones only and misses some. This sample carries a few hundred thousand clones, approximately 78% of them seen once, and the ten largest clones take roughly 5.1%. The sample taken for sequencing was peripheral blood. These receptors were taken from a woman in her sixties or seventies with COVID-19, enrolled during active disease. Both conserved end residues are part of each CDR3.

v_gene	j_gene	CDR3aa
TRBV24-1	TRBJ2-6	CATSPTQGAGSGANVLTF
TRBV9	TRBJ2-5	CASSKSTGRFSETQYF
TRBV7-6	TRBJ2-5	CASSLRSGGETQYF
TRBV7-2	TRBJ2-7	CASSRTSDIYEQYF
TRBV28	TRBJ1-2	CASSSSRGREGYTF
TRBV28	TRBJ2-7	CASRGTVYEQYF
TRBV19	TRBJ2-3	CASSQQTSGLDTQYF
TRBV7-8	TRBJ2-2	CASSLLGRATNTGELFF
TRBV27	TRBJ2-2	CASSFGGLKIGELFF
TRBV27	TRBJ2-2	CASSWGTSGRNTGELFF
TRBV13	TRBJ1-6	CASRQGNTPLHF
TRBV24-1	TRBJ2-1	CATSEPRLAGYNEQFF
TRBV7-2	TRBJ1-5	CASSLEGHSSNQPQHF
TRBV10-3	TRBJ2-6	CAISGSRDRGSGANVLTF
TRBV28	TRBJ1-5	CASSLDGGQPQHF
TRBV28	TRBJ2-7	CASRGSGGAVYEQYF
TRBV7-9	TRBJ1-2	CASSPDRENGYTF
TRBV14	TRBJ2-1	CASSQKPGTSGSSRYNEQFF
TRBV28	TRBJ1-5	CASSLGDRVNQPQHF
TRBV18	TRBJ1-5	CASSNTGAVQPQHF
TRBV29-1	TRBJ1-1	CSVEEAGTGGSEAFF
TRBV19	TRBJ2-3	CASSPSVSTDTQYF
TRBV5-8	TRBJ2-3	CASSLPRTSVTQYF
TRBV18	TRBJ2-7	CASSPDRAHEQYF
TRBV30	TRBJ2-2	CAWKVDSYTGELFF
TRBV5-4	TRBJ2-7	CASSLGAGGTPYEQYF
TRBV11-2	TRBJ1-1	CASSSGTSVYSPEAFF
TRBV29-1	TRBJ2-1	CSVPRDRGSLAAIGGQFF
TRBV6-5	TRBJ2-1	CASRSDRLNEQFF
TRBV19	TRBJ1-1	CASKSTQPYTEAFF
TRBV5-1	TRBJ1-2	CASSLTGWSYGYTF